The next 17 T cell receptor beta chains were all read from a single sample in a study of response to subunit inactivated influenza vaccine (dated 2018 in TCRdb). Library prep was done by RT-PCR. TCRdb names Illumina HiSeq 2500 as the instrument used. TCRdb trimmed public reads at Q25 via fastp, called clones via MiXCR and kept in-frame beta chains. Identical CDR3 protein sequences are pooled into one entry, listed with their most common genes and DNA. Across this sample there are 300,000 to 350,000 distinct CDR3 sequences, with 20% to 25% seen only once. The biggest ten clones account for roughly 10% of the sample. Material: PBMCs from blood, obtained about 20 months after vaccination. These receptor sequences come from a man aged 50 to 69 who received an inactivated influenza vaccine. Donor details come from another sample of the same person, matched by shared clones.

This clonotype was recorded a few times. CDR3: CASSLEGTGVGEQYF. For the CDR3, the DNA is TGTGCCAGCAGCTTAGAAGGGACAGGGGTGGGGGAGCAGTACTTC. This chain joins TRBV7-8 and TRBJ2-7; 10 bases fit TRBD1. The CDR3 contains 15 residues. Germline trimming cut 1 base from V and 7 bases from J; bases unmatched to any gene: 7. From germline, CDR1 is SGHVS and CDR2 FQNEAQ. The full variable domain, rest sourced from reference TRBV7-8 and TRBJ2-7, is GAGVSQSPRYKVAKRGQDVALRCDPISGHVSLFWYQQALGQGPEFLTYFQNEAQLDKSGLPSDRFFAERPEGSVSTLKIQRTQQEDSAVYLCASSLEGTGVGEQYFGPGTRLTVT.

The chain is built from TRBV7-2 and TRBJ2-3; 8 positions agree with TRBD2. Trimming took 2 bases from V and 4 from J; bases not matched to a gene: 5. The CDR3 totals 15 residues. From germline, CDR1 is SGHTA and CDR2 FQGNSA. Here the CDR3 reads CASSLLGLASDTQYF. CDR3 bases: TGTGCCAGCAGCTTACTAGGACTAGCTTCAGATACGCAGTATTTT.

Worth noting for this clonotype: A much larger clone differs by one base, so this may be a read error. The chain is built from TRBV6-5 and TRBJ1-1; D is perhaps TRBD1 (5 bases). This CDR3 has 13 amino acids. Germline-derived CDR1 and CDR2 are MNHEY and SVGAGI. This CDR3 is CASSYLSDTEALF. The DNA of the CDR3 is TGTGCCAGCAGTTACCTTTCGGACACTGAAGCTTTATTT.

In this sample, this clonotype turned up a few times. This rearrangement joins TRBV20-1 to TRBJ2-1; 8 bases align to TRBD1. Germline CDR1 is DFQATT and CDR2 is SNEGSKA (reference sequence). The CDR3 runs to 15 residues. J gave up 0 bases and V 5 bases, and 6 bases lay outside the gene matches. CDR3 in DNA: TGCAGTGCTCCAGGACAGGGTACCTCCTACAATGAGCAGTTCTTC. As protein: CSAPGQGTSYNEQFF.

The chain links TRBV12-3 or TRBV12-4 to TRBJ1-1, with D possibly TRBD1 on 6 matching bases. CDR3 length: 11 residues. The germline V and J ends were trimmed by 1 base and 11 bases, with 8 bases remaining between them. The CDR3 spells CASSLVGAAFF. The CDR3 DNA sequence: TGTGCCAGCAGTTTAGTGGGGGCTGCTTTCTTT.

This clonotype has a handful of counts. The CDR3 DNA sequence: TGTGCCAGCAGCTCCAACAGGGGCTCCTTTATGAACACTGAAGCTTTCTTT. Translated, it gives CASSSNRGSFMNTEAFF. The chain is built from TRBV11-2 and TRBJ1-1; 7 positions match TRBD1. CDR1 and CDR2 (germline): SGHAT, FQNNGV. V shed 4 bases, J shed 0 bases, and the junction held 11 bases outside the gene matches. This CDR3 is built from 17 residues.

V and J are TRBV18 and TRBJ2-1; 11 positions agree with TRBD2. Unmatched junction bases numbered 9, after V lost 3 bases and J lost 5 bases. Germline V gene sequence: CDR1 KGHSH, CDR2 LQKENI. The CDR3 covers 17 residues. The CDR3 reads CASSPIPGTSGHNEQFF. In DNA, the CDR3 is TGTGCCAGCTCACCTATCCCCGGGACTAGCGGCCACAATGAGCAGTTCTTC. Combining the CDR3 with reference TRBV18 and TRBJ2-1 gives the whole variable domain NAGVMQNPRHLVRRRGQEARLRCSPMKGHSHVYWYRQLPEEGLKFMVYLQKENIIDESGMPKERFSAEFPKEGPSILRIQQVVRGDSAAYFCASSPIPGTSGHNEQFFGPGTRLTVL.

This chain links TRBV29-1 with TRBJ2-1; 13 positions match TRBD2. J gave up 4 bases and V 7 bases, and 4 bases lay outside the gene matches. Germline values: CDR1 SQVTM, CDR2 ANQGSEA. This CDR3 spans 14 amino acids. The DNA of the CDR3 is TGCAGCGGAAAACTAGCGGGGGGGTACAATGAGCAGTTCTTC. Its translation is CSGKLAGGYNEQFF.

J is TRBJ1-2 and V is TRBV4-1; TRBD1 aligns across 9 bases. CDR1 MGHRA and CDR2 YSYEKL come from the germline V gene. The CDR3 has 15 residues. The junction had 6 bases not matched to a gene; V was cut back by 3 bases and J by 4 bases. The CDR3 DNA follows: TGCGCCAGCAGCCAGAACAGGGGGCCTGGCTATGGCTACACCTTC. Its translation: CASSQNRGPGYGYTF.

This clonotype was picked up a small number of times. The chain uses TRBV27 and TRBJ1-6; TRBD1 agrees at 7 bases. The V and J ends lost 5 bases and 2 bases, in that order; junction bases with no gene match: 3. The CDR3 spans 15 residues. Germline V lookup: CDR1 MNHEY, CDR2 SMNVEV (reference sequence). CDR3 DNA: TGTGCCAGCAGTGCACAGGGGCCCTATAATTCACCCCTCCACTTT. Protein: CASSAQGPYNSPLHF.

The gene calls are TRBV29-1 and TRBJ1-1; no clear D. This CDR3 is 12 amino acids long. V was clipped by 4 bases and J by 1 base, with 7 bases between them. Germline CDR1 SQVTM, CDR2 ANQGSEA. This CDR3 reads CSVGVQNTEAFF. CDR3 nucleotide sequence: TGCAGCGTTGGGGTGCAGAACACTGAAGCTTTCTTT.

Comment on this clonotype: A much larger clone differs by one base, so this may be a read error. The chain couples TRBV7-2 to TRBJ2-7; 7 bases are a match to TRBD2. Looked up from germline, CDR1 is SGHTA and CDR2 is FQGNSA. Trimming removed 8 bases from V and 0 bases from J; junction bases left unmatched: 10. The CDR3 sequence is 15 residues long. The CDR3 coding sequence is TGTGCCAGCCGAAGCCGTGGCGGGAGCTCCTACGAGCAGTACTTC. It specifies CASRSRGGSSYEQYF.

The chain recombines TRBV18 with TRBJ2-1; 9 positions agree with TRBD2. The CDR3 covers 13 residues. Unmatched junction bases numbered 0, after V lost 3 bases and J lost 6 bases. CDR1 KGHSH and CDR2 LQKENI come from the germline V gene. CDR3 bases: TGTGCCAGCTCACCTAGCGGGAGCAATGAGCAGTTCTTC. Encoded protein: CASSPSGSNEQFF.

This clonotype showed up just a few times. The chain couples TRBV4-3 to TRBJ1-1; D possibly corresponds to TRBD1 (6 bases). The CDR3 sequence is 13 residues long. Trimming shortened V by 0 bases and J by 8 bases, and 10 bases separated the two germline ends. Germline CDR1 reads LGHNA; CDR2 reads YSLEER. CDR3 sequence (DNA): TGCGCCAGCAGCCAAGATGCGGGACAAGAAGCTTTCTTT. Its protein product is CASSQDAGQEAFF.

The rearrangement links TRBV7-8 to TRBJ1-2, with TRBD1 matching over 10 bases. Germline-derived CDR1 and CDR2 are SGHVS and FQNEAQ. Trimming cost V 5 bases and J 12 bases; bases outside gene matches: 15. The length of the CDR3 is 15 residues. The CDR3 sequence is CASSPTGTGALRNTF. The CDR3 bases are TGTGCCAGCAGCCCAACCGGGACAGGGGCCCTTAGAAACACCTTC.

The chain links TRBV5-4 to TRBJ2-7; D is perhaps TRBD1 (6 bases). Germline V lookup: CDR1 SGHNT, CDR2 YYREEE (reference sequence). The CDR3 has 15 amino acids. V dropped 0 bases and J dropped 4 bases, with 14 bases sitting between them. This CDR3 reads CASSLVPGHPYEQYF. CDR3 bases: TGTGCCAGCAGCTTGGTACCGGGACACCCTTACGAGCAGTACTTC. The complete variable domain, with remaining parts taken from reference TRBV5-4 and TRBJ2-7, reads ETGVTQSPTHLIKTRGQQVTLRCSSQSGHNTVSWYQQALGQGPQFIFQYYREEENGRGNFPPRFSGLQFPNYSSELNVNALELDDSALYLCASSLVPGHPYEQYFGPGTRLTVT.

The rearrangement links TRBV29-1 to TRBJ2-5, with unresolved D. Germline loops: CDR1 SQVTM, CDR2 ANQGSEA. This CDR3 spans 13 amino acids. V dropped 1 base and J dropped 4 bases, with 10 bases sitting between them. Written as DNA, the CDR3 is TGCAGCGTTGAAGGGCAGAGTCGAGAGACCCAGTACTTC. It translates to CSVEGQSRETQYF.